This entry lists 30 T cell receptor beta chains sequenced from one sample in a study of OX40 agonist ivuxolimab in advanced cancers. The assay was immunoSEQ multiplex PCR, and TCRdb's table has in-frame clones only and misses some. The table has 60,000 to 80,000 clones, approximately 84% seen once. The material sequenced was CD4+ or CD8+ T cells sorted from blood, taken in a trial of the OX40 agonist ivuxolimab. The receptor source for this set is an adult with an advanced solid tumor such as melanoma, head and neck, liver or kidney cancer.

J is TRBJ1-3 and V is TRBV12-5, with a possible D match to TRBD1 (5 bases). The V and J ends lost 6 bases and 4 bases respectively, with 25 bases between them. The germline V gene encodes CDR1 LGHNT and CDR2 FRNRAP. The CDR3 spans 18 residues. CDR3 residues: CASGLHIRTLVAGNTIYF. The CDR3 DNA is TGTGCTAGTGGACTACATATTCGGACACTAGTAGCAGGAAACACCATATATTTT.

V is TRBV18 and J is TRBJ2-7; D could derive from TRBD1 or TRBD2 (5 bases each). Trimming took off 2 bases at V and 3 bases at J, with 14 bases between the two ends. The CDR3 sequence is 15 residues long. The germline V gene encodes CDR1 KGHSH and CDR2 LQKENI. CDR3 protein: CASSPGDLPNYEQYF. CDR3 bases: TGTGCCAGCTCACCAGGGGACCTCCCGAACTACGAGCAGTACTTC.

This chain joins TRBV7-2 and TRBJ2-5; 10 bases agree with TRBD2. The DNA end lines up better with TRBJ2-7; the J call may be wrong. CDR1 is SGHTA, CDR2 FQGNSA, per germline. The CDR3 is made up of 15 amino acids. The CDR3 DNA follows: TGTGCCAGCAGCACCTCTAGCGGGGGCTACTACGAGCAGTACTTC. Its protein is CASSTSSGGYYEQYF.

V gene TRBV14 combines with J gene TRBJ2-5, with a weak D call TRBD2 (5 bases). The CDR3 sequence is 14 residues long. Germline CDR1 reads SGHDN; CDR2 reads FVKESK. Trimming removed 3 bases from V and 4 bases from J, with 12 bases in between. CDR3 sequence (DNA): TGTGCCAGCAGCCATGAACTAGTTGGAGAGACCCAGTACTTC. Its translation: CASSHELVGETQYF. The whole variable domain, remainder taken from reference TRBV14 and TRBJ2-5, is EAGVTQFPSHSVIEKGQTVTLRCDPISGHDNLYWYRRVMGKEIKFLLHFVKESKQDESGMPNNRFLAERTGGTYSTLKVQPAELEDSGVYFCASSHELVGETQYFGPGTRLLVL.

V is TRBV15 and J is TRBJ1-4; D not certain. The V and J ends lost 1 base and 8 bases respectively, with 11 bases between them. Looked up from germline, CDR1 is LNHNV and CDR2 is YYDKDF (reference sequence). CDR3 length equals 14 residues. CDR3 in DNA: TGTGCCACCAGCAGAGGAGCATCTACGGAAAAACTGTTTTTT. This gives the protein CATSRGASTEKLFF. Full variable domain (missing parts from reference TRBV15 and TRBJ1-4): DAMVIQNPRYQVTQFGKPVTLSCSQTLNHNVMYWYQQKSSQAPKLLFHYYDKDFNNEADTPDNFQSRRPNTSFCFLDIRSPGLGDTAMYLCATSRGASTEKLFFGSGTQLSVL.

This chain connects TRBV9 to TRBJ2-3, with D perhaps matching TRBD2 (5 bases). Germline V lookup: CDR1 SGDLS, CDR2 YYNGEE. The CDR3 is 16 residues long. Trimming pared 4 bases from V and 0 bases from J, leaving 15 bases between. CDR3 loop: CASSSRTGYSTDTQYF. The CDR3 coding sequence is TGTGCCAGCAGCTCCCGGACTGGCTATAGCACAGATACGCAGTATTTT. Full variable domain (rest looked up from reference TRBV9 and TRBJ2-3): DSGVTQTPKHLITATGQRVTLRCSPRSGDLSVYWYQQSLDQGLQFLIQYYNGEERAKGNILERFSAQQFPDLHSELNLSSLELGDSALYFCASSSRTGYSTDTQYFGPGTRLTVL.

The CDR3 sequence is CASRGDRETQYF. The CDR3 DNA sequence: TGTGCCAGCCGAGGGGACCGGGAGACCCAGTACTTC. The V and J genes are TRBV6-1 and TRBJ2-5; possibly TRBD1 or TRBD2 for D (5 bases each). V was clipped by 8 bases and J by 5 bases, with 12 bases between them. Germline V gene sequence: CDR1 MNHNS, CDR2 SASEGT. CDR3 length: 12 amino acids.

The table lists this clone with a count of one. This chain joins TRBV20-1 and TRBJ2-5; perhaps TRBD2 as D (5 bases). The V end was cut by 3 bases, the J end by 5 bases, with 7 bases between. Germline V gives CDR1 DFQATT, CDR2 SNEGSKA (reference sequence). This CDR3 spans 11 amino acids. The CDR3 region is CSARSGETQYF. The CDR3 DNA is TGCAGTGCTAGGTCGGGGGAGACCCAGTACTTC.

This clone occurred once. J is TRBJ1-1 and V is TRBV25-1; no firm D call. Germline-derived CDR1 and CDR2 are MGHDK and SYGVNS. V was shortened by 4 bases and J by 5 bases, with 14 bases between the two germline ends. The CDR3 is made up of 14 amino acids. CDR3 in amino acids: CASSGRLEVTEAFF. The CDR3 DNA follows: TGTGCCAGCAGTGGACGACTAGAGGTAACTGAAGCTTTCTTT. The entire variable domain, with the rest obtained from reference TRBV25-1 and TRBJ1-1, is as follows: EADIYQTPRYLVIGTGKKITLECSQTMGHDKMYWYQQDPGMELHLIHYSYGVNSTEKGDLSSESTVSRIRTEHFPLTLESARPSHTSQYLCASSGRLEVTEAFFGQGTRLTVV.

This CDR3 is CASSIMRLAGGQETQYF. The CDR3 nucleotides are TGTGCCAGTAGTATAATGAGGCTAGCGGGGGGACAAGAGACCCAGTACTTC. V is TRBV19 and J is TRBJ2-5, with 11 bases fitting TRBD2. Germline V gene sequence: CDR1 LNHDA, CDR2 SQIVND (reference sequence). V shed 2 bases, J shed 2 bases, and the junction held 7 bases outside the gene matches. This CDR3 spans 17 amino acids.

The J gene is TRBJ2-1, the V gene TRBV6-5; D possibly corresponds to TRBD1 (6 bases). Germline V gives CDR1 MNHEY, CDR2 SVGAGI. There are 14 residues in the CDR3. V was shortened by 8 bases and J by 1 base, with 12 bases between the two germline ends. The CDR3, as DNA: TGTGCCAGCGGTGGACAGCATTCCTACAATGAGCAGTTCTTC. It encodes CASGGQHSYNEQFF.

The chain employs TRBV27 and TRBJ1-4; no reliable D call. Germline V gene data show CDR1 as MNHEY and CDR2 as SMNVEV (reference sequence). The CDR3 totals 17 residues. V was pared by 4 bases and J by 8 bases, with 23 bases between. Here the CDR3 DNA reads TGTGCCAGCAGTTCAAACCGGGATAGTCCAGCGGGCGAAAAACTGTTTTTT. Its protein is CASSSNRDSPAGEKLFF.

The count of this clone is one. The chain carries TRBV6-1 and TRBJ1-2; tentatively, D is TRBD1 (6 bases). The CDR3 runs 15 residues. Germline V gene sequence: CDR1 MNHNS, CDR2 SASEGT. The V end lost 3 bases, the J end lost 4 bases, and 15 bases lay between the germline ends. DNA for the CDR3: TGTGCCAGCAGTGACAGGACGACAGGTCGCTATGGCTACACCTTC. Residues: CASSDRTTGRYGYTF.

The V gene is TRBV19, the J gene TRBJ1-1; TRBD1 agrees at 9 bases. From germline, CDR1 is LNHDA and CDR2 SQIVND (reference sequence). V was clipped by 6 bases and J by 4 bases; unmatched bases: 12. The CDR3 contains 16 residues. The CDR3 loop is CASRPPGTGSRTEAFF. The CDR3 DNA is TGTGCCAGTAGACCTCCCGGGACAGGGTCTCGCACTGAAGCTTTCTTT.

CDR3 sequence: CASSMERVGEQYF. Here the CDR3 DNA reads TGTGCCAGTAGTATGGAAAGAGTAGGCGAGCAGTACTTC. The chain has TRBV19 and TRBJ2-7; D ambiguous. Germline CDR1 LNHDA, CDR2 SQIVND (reference sequence). V was pared by 3 bases and J by 6 bases, with 12 bases between. The CDR3 extends over 13 amino acids.

V gene TRBV9 combines with J gene TRBJ1-4; possibly TRBD1 for D (6 bases). CDR1 and CDR2 from the germline V gene are SGDLS and YYNGEE. The CDR3 has 13 residues. V was trimmed by 5 bases and J by 5 bases, leaving 10 bases between them. The CDR3 is CASSEQGNEKLFF. For the CDR3, the DNA is TGTGCCAGCAGTGAACAGGGAAATGAAAAACTGTTTTTT.

This clone was found a few times. The gene calls are TRBV11-2 and TRBJ1-1; D gene uncertain. The CDR3 contains 14 residues. The V gene's germline CDR1 is SGHAT and CDR2 FQNNGV. Trimming left V 4 bases short and J 4 bases short, with 13 bases between. The CDR3, as DNA: TGTGCCAGCAGCTCACATGCTTGGGGCACTGAAGCTTTCTTT. The encoded protein is CASSSHAWGTEAFF.

This sequence joins TRBV19 and TRBJ2-7, with 8 bases that match TRBD1. The germline gives CDR1 LNHDA, CDR2 SQIVND (reference sequence). The J segment lost 3 bases and the V segment lost 4 bases, leaving 2 bases of the junction unmatched. The CDR3 covers 13 residues. The CDR3 here is CASSTGQGYEQYF. The CDR3 coding sequence is TGTGCCAGTAGTACAGGACAGGGCTACGAGCAGTACTTC.

This clone has just a few counts. The gene calls are TRBV7-3 and TRBJ1-6, with D perhaps matching TRBD1 (5 bases). V shed 6 bases and J shed 6 bases, with 9 bases lying between them. The CDR3 has 13 amino acids. Germline CDR1 and CDR2: SGHTA and FQGTGA. The DNA of the CDR3 is TGTGCCAGCAGTTTACAGGCTAATTCACCCCTCCACTTT. Translating gives CASSLQANSPLHF.

The gene calls are TRBV6-6 and TRBJ2-5; maybe TRBD1 (6 bases). The CDR3 length is 15 residues. Trimming left V 6 bases short and J 5 bases short, with 19 bases between. From germline, CDR1 is MNHNY and CDR2 SVGAGI (reference sequence). The CDR3 coding sequence is TGTGCCAGCAGACCTGGTGGACAGTCCCTGGAGACCCAGTACTTC. The encoded protein is CASRPGGQSLETQYF.

The chain combines TRBV7-8 with TRBJ2-7; 8 bases are a match to TRBD1. V gave up 4 bases and J gave up 4 bases; unmatched junction bases: 9. The CDR3 runs to 15 residues. The germline V gene encodes CDR1 SGHVS and CDR2 FQNEAQ. The CDR3 DNA is TGTGCCAGCAGCTCCCGGACAGGGCCCTTTTACGAGCAGTACTTC. Translating it yields CASSSRTGPFYEQYF.

This clone was found a few times. The rearrangement joins TRBV10-3 to TRBJ2-7, with 14 bases matching TRBD2. CDR3 length: 17 amino acids. Per the germline V gene, CDR1 is ENHRY and CDR2 is SYGVKD. Germline trimming cut 0 bases from V and 5 bases from J; bases unmatched to any gene: 6. The CDR3 spells CAISESLGLAGAHEQYF. The CDR3 DNA is TGTGCCATCAGTGAGTCCCTGGGACTAGCGGGGGCCCACGAGCAGTACTTC.

This rearrangement joins TRBV6-1 to TRBJ2-7; weak D call: TRBD2 (6 bases). V lost 6 bases to trimming and J lost 3 bases, with 12 bases between them. Germline V gene sequence: CDR1 MNHNS, CDR2 SASEGT. This CDR3 has 13 amino acids. CDR3 nucleotides: TGTGCCAGCAGCACCCATAGCGGCTACGAGCAGTACTTC. As protein: CASSTHSGYEQYF.

This clone has only one observation. The V call is TRBV29-1, the J call TRBJ2-1, with TRBD1 matching over 9 bases. V lost 4 bases and J lost 9; bases outside the gene matches: 16. CDR1 and CDR2 from the germline V gene are SQVTM and ANQGSEA. This CDR3 is built from 16 residues. As DNA, the CDR3 is TGCAGCGTTGCGACACAGGGGGCGGGGAATGTGCGTGAGCAGTTCTTC. This translates into CSVATQGAGNVREQFF.

This clone has only one observation. The rearrangement uses TRBV4-1 and TRBJ2-1; 9 bases line up with TRBD2. The J segment lost 2 bases and the V segment lost 0 bases, leaving 2 bases of the junction unmatched. Germline values: CDR1 MGHRA, CDR2 YSYEKL. CDR3 length equals 16 residues. CDR3 in amino acids: CASSQETSGTYNEQFF. As DNA, the CDR3 is TGCGCCAGCAGCCAAGAGACTAGCGGAACCTACAATGAGCAGTTCTTC.

In regard to this clone: One end of the junction is discordant with germline, which a read error may explain. This chain connects TRBV5-4 to TRBJ2-1, with 7 bases that match TRBD1. The CDR3 totals 15 residues. The germline CDR1 and CDR2 sequences are SGHNT and YYREEE (reference sequence). The CDR3 loop is CASSLEGGWYNEQFF. CDR3 DNA sequence: TGCGCCAGCAGCTTGGAAGGGGGCTGGTACAATGAGCAGTTCTTC.

The V gene is TRBV7-8, the J gene TRBJ1-2; D is unresolved. V was cut by 2 bases and J by 0 bases, with 4 bases left in between. The CDR3 has 13 residues. CDR1 and CDR2 (germline): SGHVS, FQNEAQ. CDR3 in DNA: TGTGCCAGCAGCTTACAAACTAACTATGGCTACACCTTC. It encodes CASSLQTNYGYTF.

The chain combines TRBV4-1 with TRBJ1-1, with 8 bases aligning to TRBD1. V dropped 0 bases and J dropped 4; count of bases not matched to a gene: 1. The CDR3 is 14 amino acids. The germline CDR1 and CDR2 sequences are MGHRA and YSYEKL. CDR3 nucleotide sequence: TGCGCCAGCAGCCAAGACACAGGGGGCACTGAAGCTTTCTTT. This sequence encodes CASSQDTGGTEAFF.

The rearrangement joins TRBV4-1 to TRBJ1-2, with 7 bases identical to TRBD1. J was trimmed by 6 bases and V by 1 base; bases with no gene match: 8. The CDR3 consists of 15 residues. The germline CDR1 and CDR2 sequences are MGHRA and YSYEKL. In nucleotides, the CDR3 is TGCGCCAGCAGCCAAGTCGAAACAGGGGCGGATGGCTACACCTTC. Amino acid sequence: CASSQVETGADGYTF.

The chain couples TRBV6-5 to TRBJ2-5; TRBD2 might be the D (6 bases). The V gene's germline CDR1 is MNHEY and CDR2 SVGAGI. The CDR3 totals 15 residues. V was clipped by 1 base and J by 3 bases, with 12 bases between them. DNA of the CDR3: TGTGCCAGCAGTTACTACGGAGGGGTGGAAGAGACCCAGTACTTC. It translates to CASSYYGGVEETQYF.